The rows below give T cell receptor beta chains drawn from one sample of a study of blood T cell repertoires in COVID-19. The repertoire was sequenced with immunoSEQ multiplex PCR; TCRdb's copy has only in-frame clones and lacks some. The profile shows 200,000 to 300,000 clones, around 81% of them singletons. Input material: peripheral blood. The receptors stem from a woman aged 55 to 70 with active or convalescent COVID-19. Each CDR3 is given with its conserved first and last residue. The D gene is left open where the match is weak. Rows give clone size only sometimes, using once, few, many, or a class for an expanded clone.

V gene,J gene,clone size,D gene,CDR3 protein,CDR3 DNA
TRBV3-1/TRBV3-2,TRBJ1-4,NA,TRBD1,CASSQAPTGANEKLFF,TGTGCCAGCAGCCAAGCCCCGACAGGGGCTAATGAAAAACTGTTTTTT
TRBV5-1,TRBJ1-1,once,TRBD1,CASSQRQGIGTEAFF,TGCGCCAGCAGCCAACGACAGGGGATAGGCACTGAAGCTTTCTTT
TRBV3-1/TRBV3-2,TRBJ1-1,NA,NA,CASSQFRVRVVSEAFF,TGTGCCAGCAGCCAATTCAGGGTTCGGGTAGTATCTGAAGCTTTCTTT
TRBV7-2,TRBJ2-7,NA,TRBD2,CASSRMTSGRYEQYF,TGTGCCAGCAGCCGGATGACTAGCGGTCGTTACGAGCAGTACTTC
TRBV3-1/TRBV3-2,TRBJ2-2,few,TRBD2,CASSQPGLADTGELFF,TGTGCCAGCAGCCAACCGGGACTAGCCGACACCGGGGAGCTGTTTTTT
TRBV11-2,TRBJ1-3,few,NA,CASSRSWGEFGNTIYF,TGTGCCAGCAGCCGTAGCTGGGGGGAATTTGGAAACACCATATATTTT
TRBV5-1,TRBJ2-1,NA,TRBD1,CASRPGTGLNEQFF,TGCGCCAGCAGACCCGGGACAGGGCTCAATGAGCAGTTCTTC
TRBV10-3,TRBJ2-2,NA,TRBD1,CAISESAGGLTGELFF,TGTGCCATCAGTGAGTCCGCAGGGGGCTTGACCGGGGAGCTGTTTTTT
TRBV10-1,TRBJ2-1,NA,NA,CASIDRNPSYNEQFF,TGCGCCAGCATAGACAGGAACCCCTCCTACAATGAGCAGTTCTTC
TRBV5-6,TRBJ1-1,NA,NA,CASSRGQTYTEAFF,TGTGCCAGCAGCCGCGGACAGACATACACTGAAGCTTTCTTT
TRBV3-1/TRBV3-2,TRBJ2-1,NA,NA,CASSQGWGVGLNEQFF,TGTGCCAGCAGCCAAGGGTGGGGAGTGGGTCTCAATGAGCAGTTCTTC
TRBV27,TRBJ1-6,NA,TRBD1,CASSANDRALHF,TGTGCCAGCAGTGCAAACGACAGGGCCCTCCACTTT
TRBV5-1,TRBJ2-3,NA,NA,CASSLVIQSTDTQYF,TGCGCCAGCAGCTTGGTCATCCAGAGCACAGATACGCAGTATTTT
TRBV15,TRBJ2-3,NA,TRBD1,CATSRDRGGADTQYF,TGTGCCACCAGCAGGGACAGGGGGGGAGCAGATACGCAGTATTTT
TRBV27,TRBJ1-2,NA,TRBD1,CASSPRTGYGYTF,TGTGCCAGCAGTCCCCGGACAGGGTATGGCTACACCTTC
TRBV6-6,TRBJ1-6,few,NA,CASSSRQYSPLHF,TGTGCCAGCAGTTCCCGACAGTATTCACCCCTCCACTTT
TRBV7-9,TRBJ1-4,many,NA,CASSLGRWENEKLFF,TGTGCCAGCAGCTTAGGACGGTGGGAGAATGAAAAACTGTTTTTT
TRBV12-3/TRBV12-4,TRBJ1-2,NA,NA,CASSFGRLLTF,TGTGCCAGCAGTTTTGGGAGGTTACTCACCTTC
TRBV4-2,TRBJ2-7,NA,TRBD2,CASSQDLAGGSYEQYF,TGTGCCAGCAGCCAAGATCTGGCGGGAGGCTCCTACGAGCAGTACTTC
TRBV28,TRBJ2-5,many,TRBD2,CASSTSGGIQETQYF,TGTGCCAGCAGTACTAGCGGGGGGATCCAAGAGACCCAGTACTTC
TRBV4-1,TRBJ2-7,few,TRBD2,CASGRLAGVRNEQYF,TGCGCCAGCGGACGACTAGCGGGAGTTAGAAACGAGCAGTACTTC
TRBV7-9,TRBJ1-1,NA,TRBD1,CASTLGHLGQMNTEAFF,TGTGCCAGCACCCTGGGACATTTGGGACAGATGAACACTGAAGCTTTCTTT
TRBV11-2,TRBJ1-2,NA,TRBD1,CASSLGGTGNYGYTF,TGTGCCAGCAGCTTAGGGGGGACAGGGAACTATGGCTACACCTTC
TRBV12-3/TRBV12-4,TRBJ2-1,NA,NA,CASSPLNNEQFF,TGTGCCAGCAGCCCCTTAAACAATGAGCAGTTCTTC